A selection of T cell receptor beta chains follows, all from one sample in a study of graft-versus-host responses after intestinal transplantation. Assay used: immunoSEQ multiplex PCR; TCRdb lists only in-frame clones, some missing. Seen here are 29,000 or so clones, about three quarters observed once, and the top ten hold around 2.9%. This specimen consisted of ileum tissue, obtained 98 days after intestinal transplantation. The receptors stem from a human patient who received an intestinal transplant, so some T cells may come from the graft donor. Both conserved end residues are part of each CDR3. A D gene is named only where the DNA matches it firmly. Size values are once, few and many counts, or a class for expanded clones, and some rows have none.

>TRBJ2-1|TRBV11-2|-|-
CASSQSRFF
TGTGCCAGCAGCCAAAGCAGGTTCTTC
>TRBJ2-5|TRBV5-5|-|-
CASSPDSAIGGGETQYF
TGTGCCAGCAGCCCGGACAGTGCTATTGGCGGGGGAGAGACCCAGTACTTC
>TRBJ2-1|TRBV18|-|-
CASSPISTSVYNEQFF
TGTGCCAGCTCACCGATTAGTACCTCCGTATACAATGAGCAGTTCTTC
>TRBJ2-7|TRBV28|-|TRBD1
CASSLSTGDPYEQYF
TGTGCCAGCAGTTTATCAACAGGGGATCCCTACGAGCAGTACTTC
>TRBJ1-1|TRBV6-1|-|-
CASSEDGGFTEAFF
TGTGCCAGCAGTGAAGACGGAGGGTTCACTGAAGCTTTCTTT
>TRBJ2-1|TRBV14|-|-
CASSQVGLNEQFF
TGTGCCAGCAGCCAAGTGGGGCTTAATGAGCAGTTCTTC
>TRBJ1-4|TRBV5-1|-|-
CASKDYGTNDDKLFF
TGCGCCAGCAAAGATTACGGGACAAATGACGACAAACTGTTTTTT
>TRBJ2-7|TRBV5-1|once|-
CASSGLLDAGEQYF
TGCGCCAGCAGCGGCCTCCTAGATGCAGGCGAGCAGTACTTC
>TRBJ2-1|TRBV9|-|TRBD2
CASSERGSSYNEQFF
TGTGCCAGCAGCGAGCGGGGGAGCTCCTACAATGAGCAGTTCTTC
>TRBJ1-1|TRBV9|-|-
CASGRTLNTEAFF
TGTGCCAGCGGGCGGACCTTGAACACTGAAGCTTTCTTT
>TRBJ1-2|TRBV2|-|TRBD1
CASLVPGTDYGYTF
TGTGCCAGCCTTGTTCCAGGGACAGACTATGGCTACACCTTC
>TRBJ1-2|TRBV7-2|-|-
CASSLGPSGTNSGYTF
TGTGCCAGCAGCTTGGGCCCCTCGGGGACAAACAGTGGCTACACCTTC
>TRBJ1-5|TRBV18|-|-
CASSPGGTNQPQHF
TGTGCCAGCTCACCAGGGGGGACCAATCAGCCCCAGCATTTT
>TRBJ2-1|TRBV4-1|-|-
CASSRALGGNEQFF
TGCGCCAGCAGCCGAGCCCTTGGAGGCAATGAGCAGTTCTTC
>TRBJ1-2|TRBV6-1|-|-
CASTPGLDGYTF
TGTGCCAGCACCCCAGGCCTAGATGGCTACACCTTC
>TRBJ1-4|TRBV6-6|-|-
CASREDATNEKLFF
TGTGCCAGCAGAGAAGATGCAACTAATGAAAAACTGTTTTTT
>TRBJ2-1|TRBV6-1|-|TRBD1
CASSEDRGDEQFF
TGTGCCAGCAGTGAAGACAGGGGAGACGAGCAGTTCTTC
>TRBJ2-1|TRBV28|-|TRBD1
CASRDRDRDSDEQFF
TGTGCCAGCAGGGATCGGGACAGGGATTCTGATGAGCAGTTCTTC
>TRBJ1-2|TRBV30|-|-
CAWSVYYGYTF
TGTGCCTGGAGTGTTTACTATGGCTACACCTTC
>TRBJ2-5|TRBV5-1|-|-
CASSPGLEETQYF
TGCGCCAGCAGCCCCGGACTTGAAGAGACCCAGTACTTC
>TRBJ1-1|TRBV10-1|few|-
CASSESRGAGNTEAFF
TGCGCCAGCAGTGAGTCGAGGGGGGCCGGGAACACTGAAGCTTTCTTT
>TRBJ1-1|TRBV27|-|-
CASRGDIPNTEAFF
TGTGCCAGCAGGGGGGACATCCCGAACACTGAAGCTTTCTTT
>TRBJ2-2|TRBV7-9|few|-
CASSLRGYTGELFF
TGTGCCAGCAGCCTCAGGGGTTACACCGGGGAGCTGTTTTTT
>TRBJ1-5|TRBV18|-|-
CASSPDHYSNQPQHF
TGTGCCAGCTCACCAGACCACTATAGCAATCAGCCCCAGCATTTT
>TRBJ2-3|TRBV5-1|-|TRBD2
CASSLGTILASSTDTQYF
TGCGCCAGCAGCTTGGGGACCATACTAGCGAGTAGCACAGATACGCAGTATTTT
>TRBJ1-4|TRBV27|-|TRBD1
CASRRDRGLANEKLFF
TGTGCCAGCAGGCGGGACAGGGGGTTGGCTAATGAAAAACTGTTTTTT
>TRBJ2-2|TRBV27|-|TRBD2
CASRPSSGGYTGELFF
TGTGCCAGCAGACCCTCCAGCGGGGGGTACACCGGGGAGCTGTTTTTT
>TRBJ1-2|TRBV9|-|-
CASSSKRNGYTF
TGTGCCAGCAGCAGTAAGCGGAATGGCTACACCTTC
>TRBJ2-7|TRBV4-2|-|-
CASSHGGLYEQYF
TGTGCCAGCAGCCACGGGGGCCTCTACGAGCAGTACTTC
>TRBJ2-3|TRBV13|-|TRBD2
CASTAGGETDTQYF
TGTGCCAGCACAGCGGGGGGTGAGACAGATACGCAGTATTTT
>TRBJ2-7|TRBV4-1|medium-sized|TRBD2
CASSQGLAGGTYEQYF
TGCGCCAGCAGCCAAGGGTTAGCGGGGGGCACCTACGAGCAGTACTTC
>TRBJ1-5|TRBV19|-|-
CASSIELPHSNQPQHF
TGTGCCAGTAGTATAGAGCTTCCCCATAGCAATCAGCCCCAGCATTTT
>TRBJ2-7|TRBV4-2|-|-
CASSQDLRTESYEQYF
TGTGCCAGCAGCCAAGATTTGAGAACAGAGTCCTACGAGCAGTACTTC
>TRBJ2-1|TRBV4-1|-|-
CASSQGGVGEAEQFF
TGCGCCAGCAGCCAAGGGGGGGTAGGGGAGGCTGAGCAGTTCTTC
>TRBJ1-1|TRBV6-1|-|-
CASTRQVIMGTEAFF
TGTGCCAGCACTAGACAGGTGATAATGGGCACTGAAGCTTTCTTT
>TRBJ2-7|TRBV4-1|-|-
CASSQDSSNYEQYF
TGCGCCAGCAGCCAAGATTCCTCGAACTACGAGCAGTACTTC
>TRBJ2-3|TRBV7-9|few|-
CASSLVSLLADTQYF
TGTGCCAGCAGCTTAGTGTCTCTCCTGGCGGATACGCAGTATTTT
>TRBJ1-2|TRBV5-6|-|-
CASRTRAEGQGYTF
TGTGCCAGCAGAACGAGGGCGGAGGGGCAAGGCTACACCTTC
>TRBJ2-3|TRBV2|-|-
CASRSRGYTDTQYF
TGTGCCAGCAGATCCCGAGGGTACACAGATACGCAGTATTTT
>TRBJ2-3|TRBV9|-|-
CASSTRQATDTQYF
TGTGCCAGCAGCACCCGACAGGCCACAGATACGCAGTATTTT
>TRBJ2-1|TRBV27|-|-
CASGSVYNEQFF
TGTGCCAGCGGTAGCGTGTACAATGAGCAGTTCTTC
>TRBJ2-1|TRBV7-9|-|-
CASSVTGRLFEQFF
TGTGCCAGCAGCGTGACAGGGAGGCTATTTGAGCAGTTCTTC
>TRBJ2-7|TRBV7-6|once|TRBD1
CASSLGQGRSYEQYF
TGTGCCAGCAGCCTGGGACAGGGGAGATCCTACGAGCAGTACTTC
>TRBJ1-5|TRBV2|-|TRBD1
CASSDQGTAYQPQHF
TGTGCCAGCAGTGATCAGGGGACAGCCTATCAGCCCCAGCATTTT
>TRBJ2-5|TRBV5-6|-|-
CASSLPRTPSETQYF
TGTGCCAGCAGTCTGCCAAGGACACCGAGCGAGACCCAGTACTTC
>TRBJ2-7|TRBV10-3|-|TRBD2
CAISEYTGGTNIYEQYF
TGTGCCATCAGTGAATATACGGGGGGGACTAACATCTACGAGCAGTACTTC
>TRBJ2-1|TRBV7-9|-|TRBD1
CASSGDRGHNEQFF
TGTGCCAGCAGCGGGGACAGGGGACACAATGAGCAGTTCTTC
>TRBJ2-4|TRBV2|-|-
CASRRRVAPDF
TGTGCCAGCAGACGCAGGGTGGCCCCGGACTTC
>TRBJ1-4|TRBV4-1|-|TRBD1
CASRRGQGATNEKLFF
TGCGCCAGCAGGCGCGGACAGGGGGCAACTAATGAAAAACTGTTTTTT
>TRBJ2-5|TRBV4-1|-|-
CASSQVYREETQYF
TGCGCCAGCAGCCAAGTCTACAGAGAGGAGACCCAGTACTTC
>TRBJ2-7|TRBV18|-|-
CASSPYMSGSQYEQYF
TGTGCCAGCTCACCCTATATGTCCGGATCCCAATACGAGCAGTACTTC
>TRBJ1-1|TRBV5-1|few|-
CASSLDGDTEAFF
TGCGCCAGCAGCTTGGATGGGGACACTGAAGCTTTCTTT